The next 13 T cell receptor beta chains were all read from a single sample in a study of T-cell memory formation after mild COVID-19. From the 5' RACE reads, TCRdb called clonotypes with MiXCR, one entry per CDR3 protein. The repertoire holds about 350,000 distinct CDR3 sequences, with about 13% as singletons. What was sequenced was PBMCs or a T cell subset sorted from them (not recorded which). The receptors were gathered from a man younger than 35 who had mild COVID-19 (a few samples of this study predate the infection). Cell type and time point are not known.

This clonotype was counted at least ten times. J is TRBJ2-5 and V is TRBV20-1, with 9 bases fitting TRBD2. CDR3 length equals 14 residues. After removal of 3 bases from V and 5 bases from J, the junction contained 7 bases not matched to a gene. CDR1 and CDR2 (germline): DFQATT, SNEGSKA (reference sequence). The CDR3: CSARVAGDLETQYF. CDR3 nucleotides: TGCAGTGCTAGGGTAGCGGGGGACCTGGAGACCCAGTACTTC.

Many counts were recorded for this clonotype. CDR3 loop: CASSLDGRGSGNTIYF. Here the CDR3 DNA reads TGCGCCAGCAGCTTGGATGGGCGTGGGTCTGGAAACACCATATATTTT. J is TRBJ1-3 and V is TRBV5-1; D is unresolved. V lost 0 bases to trimming and J lost 1 base, with 11 bases between them. Germline CDR1 is SGHRS and CDR2 is YFSETQ. The length of the CDR3 is 16 residues.

The chain couples TRBV5-1 to TRBJ2-3; possibly TRBD2 for D (5 bases). Deletions cut 3 bases from V and 0 bases from J, with 17 bases between. From germline, CDR1 is SGHRS and CDR2 YFSETQ. The CDR3 covers 17 residues. CDR3 residues: CASSYPDSGESTDTQYF. In nucleotides, the CDR3 is TGCGCCAGCAGCTACCCCGACTCCGGGGAGAGCACAGATACGCAGTATTTT.

This chain uses TRBV14 with TRBJ2-4; D call uncertain. The V gene lost 4 bases and the J gene lost 2 bases, with 9 bases spanning the gap. CDR1 and CDR2 from the germline V gene are SGHDN and FVKESK. The CDR3 extends over 14 amino acids. The CDR3 reads CASSPSGTKNIQYF. In nucleotides, the CDR3 is TGTGCCAGCAGCCCATCTGGAACCAAAAACATTCAGTACTTC.

The table lists this clonotype with a few counts. This chain connects TRBV4-3 to TRBJ2-2, with D maybe TRBD2 (5 bases). V lost 0 bases, J lost 3 bases, and 8 bases lay in between. Germline lookup yields CDR1 LGHNA and CDR2 YSLEER. The CDR3 extends over 15 amino acids. For the CDR3, the DNA is TGCGCCAGCAGCCAAGATTTCGGGGACACCGGGGAGCTGTTTTTT. Translation: CASSQDFGDTGELFF.

This clonotype was seen a handful of times. V usage is TRBV4-1 and J usage is TRBJ1-2; tentatively, D is TRBD1 (5 bases). This CDR3 has 14 residues. Germline assignment: CDR1 MGHRA and CDR2 YSYEKL. Trimming removed 1 base at V and 5 bases at J, with 11 bases between. DNA for the CDR3: TGCGCCAGCAGCCAAGTTGGAGGGGCGTATGGCTACACCTTC. Translation gives CASSQVGGAYGYTF.

There are a few counts of this clonotype. The chain carries TRBV4-3 and TRBJ1-1, with D possibly matching TRBD1 (6 bases). CDR1 LGHNA and CDR2 YSLEER come from the germline V gene. CDR3 length: 15 amino acids. The V end was cut by 0 bases, the J end by 5 bases, with 13 bases between. The CDR3 region is CASSQDFRGRTEAFF. The CDR3 DNA reads TGCGCCAGCAGCCAAGATTTCAGGGGTAGGACTGAAGCTTTCTTT.

There are a few counts of this clonotype. The V gene is TRBV21-1, the J gene TRBJ2-7; TRBD1, the table's D call, was not compared with the DNA. TRBV21-1 is annotated as a pseudogene. The CDR3 totals 16 residues. CDR3 loop: CASSKVPRGTPDEQYF. As DNA, the CDR3 is TGTGCCAGCAGCAAAGTCCCCAGGGGTACCCCCGACGAGCAGTACTTC.

In this sample, this clonotype turned up a few times. This rearrangement joins TRBV5-1 to TRBJ2-5; no clear D gene. The CDR3 covers 14 residues. V was pared by 0 bases and J by 1 base, with 7 bases between. Germline CDR1 and CDR2: SGHRS and YFSETQ. The CDR3 DNA sequence: TGCGCCAGCAGCTTGGGACACCGCCAAGAGACCCAGTACTTC. Residues: CASSLGHRQETQYF.

This clonotype was seen only once. This chain connects TRBV2 to TRBJ2-7; TRBD1 might be the D (6 bases). With 5 bases removed from V and 3 bases from J, the gap between germline ends came to 14 bases. Germline loops: CDR1 SNHLY, CDR2 FYNNEI. The CDR3 is made up of 14 amino acids. The CDR3 here is CASSPLDRNYEQYF. CDR3 in DNA: TGTGCCAGCAGTCCGTTGGACAGAAACTACGAGCAGTACTTC.

This clonotype was counted between two and nine times. The chain combines TRBV12-3 or TRBV12-4 with TRBJ1-2, with D possibly being TRBD1 (5 bases). Between the trimmed V and J ends, which lost 4 bases and 7 bases, there was a span of 19 bases. The CDR3 contains 15 residues. CDR3 sequence (DNA): TGTGCCAGCAGTTCCTCCCGGGGGGGGAACGGTGGCTACACCTTC. It is translated as CASSSSRGGNGGYTF.

A few counts support this clonotype. The chain has TRBV5-1 and TRBJ2-7; TRBD2 agrees at 10 bases. Germline CDR1 reads SGHRS; CDR2 reads YFSETQ. This CDR3 has 16 residues. Unmatched junction bases numbered 7, after V lost 2 bases and J lost 2 bases. The CDR3: CASSLSLAGAPYEQYF. The CDR3 DNA is TGCGCCAGCAGCTTAAGTCTAGCGGGGGCCCCCTACGAGCAGTACTTC. The full variable domain, with the rest looked up from reference TRBV5-1 and TRBJ2-7, is KAGVTQTPRYLIKTRGQQVTLSCSPISGHRSVSWYQQTPGQGLQFLFEYFSETQRNKGNFPGRFSGRQFSNSRSEMNVSTLELGDSALYLCASSLSLAGAPYEQYFGPGTRLTVT.

This clonotype was found a few times. The rearrangement links TRBV6-2 or TRBV6-3 to TRBJ2-1, with TRBD2 matching over 8 bases. This CDR3 comprises 14 residues. V lost 4 bases and J lost 6; bases outside the gene matches: 5. Germline CDR1 and CDR2: MNHEY and SVGEGT. CDR3 nucleotides: TGTGCCAGCAGTTTTGCGGGGGGCGTCAATGAGCAGTTCTTC. Amino acids: CASSFAGGVNEQFF.